The T cell receptor (beta chain) described here comes from a study of shared clonotypes between healthy human individuals. The overall study: CD4 naive and memory got three plates each, CD8 naive two, CD8 memory one.

As to this clone: Its antigen is unidentified.

It was across several immunoSEQ plates that each subset's genomic DNA was evenly split. Using immunoSEQ multiplex PCR, the repertoire was profiled, and TCRdb retains in-frame clones only, with some absent. The profile shows approximately 2,000,000 clones, 90% to 95% of them singletons. Findings of the study overall: Non-shared clonotypes showed lower generation probabilities than clonotypes common to all four donors.

Naive CD8 cells comprised CD45RO-negative, CCR7-positively selected cells, excluding terminally differentiated effector memory CD45RA+ cells. V was shortened by 6 bases and J by 4 bases, with 15 bases between the two germline ends. The CDR3 runs 14 residues. The germline gives CDR1 LGHNT, CDR2 FRNRAP. The chain carries TRBV12-5 and TRBJ1-2; D not certain. The sequence derives from a man younger than 30 in good health. Some clones in this sample may be carry-over from other donors' samples. The sample was naive CD8+ T cells from PBMCs. The CDR3: CASGLTAVGYGYTF. The CDR3 DNA follows: TGTGCTAGTGGCTTAACAGCCGTTGGCTATGGCTACACCTTC.